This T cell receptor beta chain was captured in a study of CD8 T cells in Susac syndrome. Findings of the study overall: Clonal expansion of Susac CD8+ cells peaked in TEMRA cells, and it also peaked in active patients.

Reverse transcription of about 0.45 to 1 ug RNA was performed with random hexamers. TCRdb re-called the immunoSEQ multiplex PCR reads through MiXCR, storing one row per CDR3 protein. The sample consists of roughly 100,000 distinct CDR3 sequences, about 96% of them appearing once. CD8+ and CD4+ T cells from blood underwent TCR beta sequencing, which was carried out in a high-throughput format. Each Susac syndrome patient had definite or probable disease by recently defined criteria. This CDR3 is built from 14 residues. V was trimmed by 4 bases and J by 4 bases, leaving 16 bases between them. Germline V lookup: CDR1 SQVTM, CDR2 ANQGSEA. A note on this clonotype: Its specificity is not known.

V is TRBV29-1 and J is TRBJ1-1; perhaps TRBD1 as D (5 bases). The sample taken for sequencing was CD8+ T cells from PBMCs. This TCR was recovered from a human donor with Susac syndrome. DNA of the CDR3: TGCAGCGTTGGATGGGGCGGGGGGACCACTGAAGCTTTCTTT. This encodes CSVGWGGGTTEAFF.